The 27 T cell receptor beta chains in this list originate from one sample, sequenced in a study of T cell repertoires in cytomegalovirus infection. A single record per CDR3 protein comes from TCRdb applying MiXCR to the reads. The data show approximately 200,000 distinct CDR3 sequences, 28% seen once. Sequenced material: PBMCs. These receptor sequences come from a human donor in good health (CMV status not recorded). Some clones in this sample may be carry-over from other donors' samples.

This clonotype has a handful of counts. The chain has TRBV11-2 and TRBJ2-1, with D possibly being TRBD1 (5 bases). Trimming left V 4 bases short and J 7 bases short, with 20 bases between. CDR3 length: 16 residues. CDR1 is SGHAT and CDR2 is FQNNGV in the germline V gene. This chain's CDR3 is CASSYKILGPGNEQFF. The CDR3 DNA reads as TGTGCCAGCAGCTATAAAATCCTGGGCCCAGGGAATGAGCAGTTCTTC.

The chain uses TRBV20-1 and TRBJ2-4, with 8 bases that match TRBD1. Germline CDR1 reads DFQATT; CDR2 reads SNEGSKA (reference sequence). This CDR3 comprises 13 residues. With V trimmed by 7 bases and J by 9 bases, 11 bases remained unmatched. CDR3 DNA sequence: TGCAGTGGTCGGACAGGGTTTATTGGCATTCAGTACTTC. Translation gives CSGRTGFIGIQYF.

CDR3 region: CASSHTPYEQYF. In nucleotides, the CDR3 is TGTGCCAGCAGTCACACCCCCTACGAGCAGTACTTC. V is TRBV6-6 and J is TRBJ2-7; D remains unclear. Germline CDR1 MNHNY, CDR2 SVGAGI (reference sequence). Trimming pared 5 bases from V and 2 bases from J, leaving 7 bases between. The CDR3 is made up of 12 amino acids.

This chain links TRBV7-2 with TRBJ1-1, with D tentatively TRBD1 (6 bases). The CDR3 length is 16 residues. Per the germline V gene, CDR1 is SGHTA and CDR2 is FQGNSA. The V and J ends lost 2 bases and 1 base respectively, with 14 bases between them. The CDR3 sequence is CASSLSAGAGNTEAFF. CDR3 bases: TGTGCCAGCAGCTTATCCGCAGGGGCGGGGAACACTGAAGCTTTCTTT.

This clonotype was seen many times. Here the CDR3 DNA reads TGTGCCAGCAGCTTAAGCGGAAGCTCCTACAATGAGCAGTTCTTC. Amino acids: CASSLSGSSYNEQFF. J is TRBJ2-1 and V is TRBV7-2, with a tentative D call TRBD2 (5 bases). The CDR3 is 15 amino acids. Trimming took 2 bases from V and 0 from J, leaving 8 bases between them. CDR1 and CDR2 from the germline V gene are SGHTA and FQGNSA.

The chain uses TRBV6-6 and TRBJ1-3; 8 positions match TRBD1. Germline loops: CDR1 MNHNY, CDR2 SVGAGI (reference sequence). The CDR3 has 15 residues. V trimming: 8 bases; J trimming: 1 base; junction bases outside the gene matches: 7. The CDR3 DNA reads TGTGCCAGCGTACCGGACAGGGAATCTGGAAACACCATATATTTT. Amino acids: CASVPDRESGNTIYF.

This chain uses TRBV19 with TRBJ2-1; 9 bases match TRBD2. Germline loops: CDR1 LNHDA, CDR2 SQIVND (reference sequence). V was clipped by 8 bases and J by 1 base; unmatched bases: 6. The CDR3 runs 15 residues. Here the CDR3 DNA reads TGTGCCAGTTCTAAAGCGGGGGGTTCCTACAATGAGCAGTTCTTC. Translating it yields CASSKAGGSYNEQFF.

A note on this clonotype: At one end the junction does not follow the germline gene, possibly because of a read error. The chain couples TRBV15 to TRBJ1-6; 8 positions agree with TRBD1. The CDR3 is made up of 16 amino acids. In germline, CDR1 is LNHNV, CDR2 YYDKDF (reference sequence). The CDR3 DNA reads TGTGCCACCAGCCGAGACAGGGGCTCCTATAATTCACCCCTCCACTTT. It specifies CATSRDRGSYNSPLHF.

In this sample, this clonotype turned up a few times. The rearrangement links TRBV28 to TRBJ1-5; D might be TRBD1 (6 bases). The CDR3 is made up of 16 amino acids. Trimming took 6 bases from V and 0 from J, leaving 15 bases between them. The germline CDR1 and CDR2 sequences are MDHEN and SYDVKM. CDR3 loop: CASSWARGYSNQPQHF. DNA of the CDR3: TGTGCCAGCAGCTGGGCGAGGGGGTATAGCAATCAGCCCCAGCATTTT.

This clonotype was counted between two and nine times. The gene calls are TRBV30 and TRBJ1-1, with D possibly being TRBD1 (6 bases). The germline V gene has CDR1 GTSNPN and CDR2 SVGIG (reference sequence). With 5 bases removed from V and 4 bases from J, the gap between germline ends came to 17 bases. The CDR3 runs 14 residues. DNA for the CDR3: TGTGCCTGGGACCGGGGGGCGCTGGGCACTGAAGCTTTCTTT. This sequence encodes CAWDRGALGTEAFF.

This rearrangement joins TRBV19 to TRBJ2-2; 8 nucleotides match TRBD2. CDR3 length equals 14 residues. Germline CDR1 LNHDA, CDR2 SQIVND (reference sequence). Losses at the gene ends were 3 bases for V and 3 bases for J; bases not matched to a gene: 0. This CDR3 is CASSMGLDTGELFF. CDR3 bases: TGTGCCAGTAGTATGGGACTAGACACCGGGGAGCTGTTTTTT.

The chain links TRBV7-2 to TRBJ2-3; D is perhaps TRBD2 (6 bases). The CDR3 extends over 14 amino acids. Germline loops: CDR1 SGHTA, CDR2 FQGNSA. Deletions cut 3 bases from V and 5 bases from J, with 12 bases between. CDR3 protein: CASSLQTAGDTQYF. CDR3 bases: TGTGCCAGCAGCTTGCAGACAGCGGGAGATACGCAGTATTTT.

The chain combines TRBV6-2 or TRBV6-3 with TRBJ2-5; 9 nucleotides line up with TRBD2. Per germline, CDR1 MNHEY and CDR2 SVGEGT. V shed 7 bases and J 4 bases; nucleotides not matched to a gene: 10. CDR3 length: 15 amino acids. DNA for the CDR3: TGTGCCAGCAATCAGGGACTAGCCCTCCCAGAGACCCAGTACTTC. This gives the protein CASNQGLALPETQYF.

The chain carries TRBV7-8 and TRBJ2-7; D is perhaps TRBD2 (6 bases). This CDR3 is 14 amino acids long. Trimming took off 5 bases at V and 4 bases at J, with 15 bases between the two ends. Germline V gene sequence: CDR1 SGHVS, CDR2 FQNEAQ. The CDR3 is CASSLNPAGYEQYF. In DNA form, the CDR3 reads TGTGCCAGCAGCCTAAACCCCGCGGGGTACGAGCAGTACTTC.

The chain carries TRBV14 and TRBJ1-4; D gene unclear. From germline, CDR1 is SGHDN and CDR2 FVKESK. The CDR3 extends over 16 amino acids. Trimming removed 1 base at V and 7 bases at J, with 16 bases between. The CDR3 coding sequence is TGTGCCAGCAGCCAAGGGGTTGAGACGTTGGCTGAAAAACTGTTTTTT. It codes for CASSQGVETLAEKLFF.

Only a few counts were recorded for this clonotype. The chain combines TRBV11-3 with TRBJ2-5; TRBD2 matches 14 bases. The CDR3 runs to 15 residues. Germline CDR1 is SGHNT and CDR2 is YENEEA. V lost 5 bases, J lost 3 bases, and 2 bases stayed unmatched. CDR3 in amino acids: CASSLGLAGEETQYF. The CDR3 DNA reads as TGTGCCAGCAGCCTGGGACTAGCGGGGGAAGAGACCCAGTACTTC. Looking up the rest from reference TRBV11-3 and TRBJ2-5 gives the full variable domain: EAGVVQSPRYKIIEKKQPVAFWCNPISGHNTLYWYLQNLGQGPELLIRYENEEAVDDSQLPKDRFSAERLKGVDSTLKIQPAELGDSAVYLCASSLGLAGEETQYFGPGTRLLVL.

This clonotype occurred a few times. The chain recombines TRBV9 with TRBJ1-2; weak D call: TRBD1 (5 bases). Germline CDR1 is SGDLS and CDR2 is YYNGEE. The CDR3 has 14 amino acids. The V end was cut by 3 bases, the J end by 8 bases, with 17 bases between. Written as DNA, the CDR3 is TGTGCCAGCAGCGGGGACGCGGGGCGGAGAGGCTACACCTTC. This codes for CASSGDAGRRGYTF.

This clonotype appeared a few times. The chain employs TRBV20-1 and TRBJ2-1, with 9 nucleotides matching TRBD2. There are 14 residues in the CDR3. V lost 0 bases to trimming and J lost 7 bases; unmatched junction nucleotides: 4. Germline CDR1 DFQATT, CDR2 SNEGSKA (reference sequence). The CDR3 region is CSARESGGWNEQFF. The CDR3 DNA follows: TGCAGTGCTAGAGAGAGCGGGGGGTGGAATGAGCAGTTCTTC.

The chain has TRBV20-1 and TRBJ2-1; TRBD2 matches at 8 bases. J was trimmed by 0 bases and V by 2 bases; bases with no gene match: 6. The germline V gene encodes CDR1 DFQATT and CDR2 SNEGSKA (reference sequence). There are 16 residues in the CDR3. DNA for the CDR3: TGCAGTGCTAGAAACCCAGCGGGGGCCTCCTACAATGAGCAGTTCTTC. Protein sequence: CSARNPAGASYNEQFF.

This clonotype was counted ten times or more. The rearrangement uses TRBV7-2 and TRBJ2-2; D gene uncertain. There are 14 residues in the CDR3. Trimming took 2 bases from V and 0 from J, leaving 4 bases between them. Germline V CDR1 and CDR2: SGHTA, FQGNSA. CDR3 nucleotide sequence: TGTGCCAGCAGCTTAAAAACGAACACCGGGGAGCTGTTTTTT. It specifies CASSLKTNTGELFF.

This clonotype was picked up many times. The chain couples TRBV12-3 or TRBV12-4 to TRBJ1-5; D is unresolved. The length of the CDR3 is 18 residues. V lost 6 bases and J lost 5, with 26 bases in between. This CDR3 reads CASSPLGGMGVWDQPQHF. The CDR3 region has the DNA TGTGCCAGCAGCCCCCTCGGTGGGATGGGTGTCTGGGATCAGCCCCAGCATTTT.

Concerning this clonotype itself: An end of the junction does not agree with germline; a read error may underlie this. J is TRBJ2-3 and V is TRBV11-2, with D unclear. CDR3 length: 15 amino acids. CDR1 and CDR2 from the germline V gene are SGHAT and FQNNGV. DNA for the CDR3: TGTGCCAGCAGATTAGGCCTTGGGTGGGCAGATACGCAGTATTTT. Its protein product is CASRLGLGWADTQYF. The complete variable domain, with remaining parts taken from reference TRBV11-2 and TRBJ2-3, reads EAGVAQSPRYKIIEKRQSVAFWCNPISGHATLYWYQQILGQGPKLLIQFQNNGVVDDSQLPKDRFSAERLKGVDSTLKIQPAKLEDSAVYLCASRLGLGWADTQYFGPGTRLTVL.

This rearrangement joins TRBV6-6 to TRBJ1-5, with D perhaps matching TRBD1 (6 bases). Germline loops: CDR1 MNHNY, CDR2 SVGAGI (reference sequence). The CDR3 runs to 13 residues. The ends were cut back, 8 bases at V and 4 bases at J, with 12 bases in the middle. The CDR3 protein is CASGTSTNQPQHF. In nucleotides, the CDR3 is TGTGCCAGCGGGACATCTACTAATCAGCCCCAGCATTTT.

This clonotype was seen a handful of times. The rearrangement links TRBV7-6 to TRBJ2-7; possible D gene TRBD1, 6 bases. CDR3 length: 14 amino acids. Germline CDR1 reads SGHVS; CDR2 reads FNYEAQ. V dropped 5 bases and J dropped 2 bases, with 13 bases sitting between them. For the CDR3, the DNA is TGTGCCAGCAGCCCAACAGGGACCCCCTACGAGCAGTACTTC. Its translation is CASSPTGTPYEQYF.

This clonotype was recorded a few times. The J gene is TRBJ2-1, the V gene TRBV5-4; D unresolved. Germline loops: CDR1 SGHNT, CDR2 YYREEE (reference sequence). V lost 0 bases to trimming and J lost 0 bases, with 7 bases between them. The CDR3 runs to 15 residues. Here the CDR3 reads CASSLDGVSYNEQFF. CDR3 bases: TGTGCCAGCAGCTTGGACGGAGTCTCCTACAATGAGCAGTTCTTC.

This clonotype appeared a few times. The rearrangement joins TRBV14 to TRBJ2-3, with 7 bases matching TRBD2. The V and J ends lost 3 bases and 1 base, in that order; junction bases with no gene match: 10. Looked up from germline, CDR1 is SGHDN and CDR2 is FVKESK. The CDR3 has 17 amino acids. CDR3 protein: CASSQGRARGGTDTQYF. DNA of the CDR3: TGTGCCAGCAGCCAGGGGAGGGCGAGAGGCGGCACAGATACGCAGTATTTT.

This sequence joins TRBV7-9 and TRBJ1-1; 7 nucleotides match TRBD1. The V gene end was trimmed by 5 bases and the J gene end by 5 bases; junction bases not matched to a gene: 8. Germline CDR1 SEHNR, CDR2 FQNEAQ (reference sequence). The CDR3 loop spans 14 amino acids. The CDR3 nucleotides read TGTGCCAGCAGCCAAAGAGACAGGGTAACTGAAGCTTTCTTT. This translates into CASSQRDRVTEAFF.